Given below is one T cell receptor (beta chain) in context. This CDR3 has 13 residues. V lost 4 bases and J lost 2; bases outside the gene matches: 0. Germline-derived CDR1 and CDR2 are WSHSY and SAAADI. These data are taken from a study of OX40 agonist ivuxolimab in advanced cancers. Here immunoSEQ multiplex PCR was the method, and the copy in TCRdb shows in-frame clones only, minus some. Of approximately 76,000 clones in the sample, about 93% were seen once. Material: CD4+ or CD8+ T cells sorted from blood, obtained in a trial of the OX40 agonist ivuxolimab. The chain couples TRBV10-2 to TRBJ2-7, with 9 bases lining up with TRBD1. The receptor was isolated from an adult with an advanced solid tumor such as melanoma, head and neck, liver or kidney cancer. DNA of the CDR3: TGCGCCAGCAGTGGGACAGGGGCCTACGAGCAGTACTTC. Its protein is CASSGTGAYEQYF.